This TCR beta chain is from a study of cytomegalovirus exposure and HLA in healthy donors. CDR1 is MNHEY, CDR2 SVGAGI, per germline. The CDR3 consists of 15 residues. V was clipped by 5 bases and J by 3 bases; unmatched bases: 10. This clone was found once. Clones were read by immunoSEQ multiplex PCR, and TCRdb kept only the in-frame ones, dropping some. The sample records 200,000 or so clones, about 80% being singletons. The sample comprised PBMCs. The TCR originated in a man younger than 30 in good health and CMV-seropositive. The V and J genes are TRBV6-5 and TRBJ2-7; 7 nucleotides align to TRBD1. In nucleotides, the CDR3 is TGTGCCAGCAGTCTATCCTGGACAGGCGACTACGAGCAGTACTTC. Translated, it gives CASSLSWTGDYEQYF.